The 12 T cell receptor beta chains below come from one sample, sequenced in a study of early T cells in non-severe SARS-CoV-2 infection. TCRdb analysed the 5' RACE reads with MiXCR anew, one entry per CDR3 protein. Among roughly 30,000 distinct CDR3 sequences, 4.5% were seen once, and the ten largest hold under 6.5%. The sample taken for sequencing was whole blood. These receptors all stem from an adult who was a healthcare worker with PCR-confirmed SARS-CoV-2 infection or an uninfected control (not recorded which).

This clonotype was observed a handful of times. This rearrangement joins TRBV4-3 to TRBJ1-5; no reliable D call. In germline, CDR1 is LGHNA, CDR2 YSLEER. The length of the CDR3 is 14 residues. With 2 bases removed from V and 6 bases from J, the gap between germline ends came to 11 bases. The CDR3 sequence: CASSQSLEVQPQHF. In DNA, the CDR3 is TGCGCCAGCAGCCAATCCCTGGAGGTTCAGCCCCAGCATTTT.

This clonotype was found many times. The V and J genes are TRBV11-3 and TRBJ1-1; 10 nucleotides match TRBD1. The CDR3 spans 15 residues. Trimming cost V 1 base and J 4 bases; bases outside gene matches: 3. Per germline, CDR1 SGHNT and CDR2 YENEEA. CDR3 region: CASSLGGTGVTEAFF. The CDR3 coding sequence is TGTGCCAGCAGCTTAGGGGGGACAGGGGTCACTGAAGCTTTCTTT.

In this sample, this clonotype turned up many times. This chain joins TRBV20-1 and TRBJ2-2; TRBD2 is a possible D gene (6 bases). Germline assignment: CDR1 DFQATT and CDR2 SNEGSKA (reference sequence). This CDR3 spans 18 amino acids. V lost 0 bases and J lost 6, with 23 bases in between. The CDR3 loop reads CSARDPLGSPTGAGELFF. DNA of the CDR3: TGCAGTGCTAGAGATCCCCTTGGATCGCCCACGGGAGCCGGGGAGCTGTTTTTT.

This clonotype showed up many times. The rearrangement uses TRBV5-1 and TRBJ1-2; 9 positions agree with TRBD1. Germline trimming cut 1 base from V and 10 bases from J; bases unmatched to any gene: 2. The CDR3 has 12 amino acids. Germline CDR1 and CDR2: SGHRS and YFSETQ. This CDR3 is CASSLTGGDYTF. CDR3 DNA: TGCGCCAGCAGCTTGACAGGGGGCGACTACACCTTC.

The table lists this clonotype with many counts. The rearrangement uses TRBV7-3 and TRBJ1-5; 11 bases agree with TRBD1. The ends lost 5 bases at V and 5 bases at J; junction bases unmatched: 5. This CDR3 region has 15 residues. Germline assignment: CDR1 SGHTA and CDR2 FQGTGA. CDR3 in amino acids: CASSRTGGADQPQHF. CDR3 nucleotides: TGTGCCAGCAGCCGGACAGGGGGCGCCGATCAGCCCCAGCATTTT.

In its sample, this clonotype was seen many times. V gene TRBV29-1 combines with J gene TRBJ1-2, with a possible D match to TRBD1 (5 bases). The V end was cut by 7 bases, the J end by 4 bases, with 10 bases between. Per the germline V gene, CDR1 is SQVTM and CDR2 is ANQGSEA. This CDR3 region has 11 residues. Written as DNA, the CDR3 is TGCAGCGCCGACAGACCCTATGGCTACACCTTC. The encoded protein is CSADRPYGYTF.

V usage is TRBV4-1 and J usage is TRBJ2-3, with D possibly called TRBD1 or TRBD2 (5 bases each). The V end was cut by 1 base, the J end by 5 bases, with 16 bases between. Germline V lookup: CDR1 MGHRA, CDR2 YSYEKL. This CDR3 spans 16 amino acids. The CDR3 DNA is TGCGCCAGCAGCCAAGTAGAGGGCAGGGCAGGAGATACGCAGTATTTT. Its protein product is CASSQVEGRAGDTQYF.

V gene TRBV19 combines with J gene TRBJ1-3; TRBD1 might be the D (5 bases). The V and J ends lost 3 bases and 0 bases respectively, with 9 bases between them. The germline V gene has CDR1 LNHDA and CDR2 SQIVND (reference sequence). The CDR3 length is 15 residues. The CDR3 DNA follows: TGTGCCAGTAGTATTGGGACTCACTCTGGAAACACCATATATTTT. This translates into CASSIGTHSGNTIYF.

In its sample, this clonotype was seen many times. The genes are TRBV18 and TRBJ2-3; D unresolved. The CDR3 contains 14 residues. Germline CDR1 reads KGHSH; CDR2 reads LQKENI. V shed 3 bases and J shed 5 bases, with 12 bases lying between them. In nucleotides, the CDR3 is TGTGCCAGCTCACCCGGGCAGAGTGGAGATACGCAGTATTTT. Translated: CASSPGQSGDTQYF.

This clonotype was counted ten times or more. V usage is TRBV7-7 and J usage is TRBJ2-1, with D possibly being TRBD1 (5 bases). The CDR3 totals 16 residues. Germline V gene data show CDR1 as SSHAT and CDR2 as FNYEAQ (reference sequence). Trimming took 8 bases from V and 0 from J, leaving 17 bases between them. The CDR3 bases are TGTGCCAGCCAGGGCAGGAGTGTTCTCTCCTACAATGAGCAGTTCTTC. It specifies CASQGRSVLSYNEQFF.

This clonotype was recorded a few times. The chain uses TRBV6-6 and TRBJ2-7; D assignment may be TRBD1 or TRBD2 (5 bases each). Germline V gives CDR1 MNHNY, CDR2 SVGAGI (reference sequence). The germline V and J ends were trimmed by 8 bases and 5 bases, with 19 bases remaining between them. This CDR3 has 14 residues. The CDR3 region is CASGGLAGINEQYF. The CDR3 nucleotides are TGTGCCAGCGGAGGACTGGCAGGGATCAACGAGCAGTACTTC.

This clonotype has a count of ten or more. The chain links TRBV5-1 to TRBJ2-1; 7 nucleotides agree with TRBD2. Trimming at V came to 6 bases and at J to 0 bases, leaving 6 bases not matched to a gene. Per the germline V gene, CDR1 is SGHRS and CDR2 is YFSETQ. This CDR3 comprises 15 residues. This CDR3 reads CASTPGGSSYNEQFF. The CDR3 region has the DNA TGCGCCAGCACCCCCGGCGGGAGCTCCTACAATGAGCAGTTCTTC. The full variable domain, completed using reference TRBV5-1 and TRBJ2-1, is KAGVTQTPRYLIKTRGQQVTLSCSPISGHRSVSWYQQTPGQGLQFLFEYFSETQRNKGNFPGRFSGRQFSNSRSEMNVSTLELGDSALYLCASTPGGSSYNEQFFGPGTRLTVL.